The 24 T cell receptor beta chains in this list originate from one sample, sequenced in a study of T cell changes during pregnancy in multiple sclerosis. Libraries were prepared by immunoSEQ multiplex PCR; TCRdb keeps only in-frame clonotypes and omits some of them. This table has about 27,000 clones, about 88% appearing once. The starting material was CD8+ T cells from peripheral blood mononuclear cells, obtained in the second trimester of pregnancy. All receptors derive from a female donor with multiple sclerosis, enrolled in a pregnancy study.

This chain joins TRBV5-6 and TRBJ1-2, with a possible D match to TRBD1 (6 bases). The CDR3 runs 12 residues. Germline V lookup: CDR1 SGHDT, CDR2 YYEEEE. V shed 6 bases and J shed 3 bases, with 9 bases lying between them. As DNA, the CDR3 is TGTGCCAGCAAAGGGGGTGACTATGGCTACACCTTC. Residues: CASKGGDYGYTF.

The chain combines TRBV6-5 with TRBJ1-5, with TRBD1 identical over 7 bases. Germline CDR1 MNHEY, CDR2 SVGAGI. The CDR3 loop spans 16 amino acids. The junction had 13 bases not matched to a gene; V was cut back by 4 bases and J by 7 bases. The CDR3 region is CASSLRTGLWVQPQHF. The CDR3 nucleotides are TGTGCCAGCAGTTTACGGACAGGTCTCTGGGTGCAGCCCCAGCATTTT.

The genes are TRBV27 and TRBJ2-3; 10 bases match TRBD2. The CDR3 contains 18 residues. V was pared by 6 bases and J by 3 bases, with 15 bases of the junction left unmatched. Per germline, CDR1 MNHEY and CDR2 SMNVEV (reference sequence). Here the CDR3 reads CASRTHNALAGETDTQYF. For the CDR3, the DNA is TGTGCCAGCAGGACTCATAACGCTCTAGCGGGGGAGACAGATACGCAGTATTTT.

The chain combines TRBV7-9 with TRBJ1-1; 10 bases match TRBD1. CDR1 and CDR2 from the germline V gene are SEHNR and FQNEAQ (reference sequence). Losses at the gene ends were 3 bases for V and 3 bases for J; bases not matched to a gene: 1. The CDR3 is 14 residues long. The CDR3 DNA follows: TGTGCCAGCAGCTTGACAGGGGGCCACACTGAAGCTTTCTTT. Translating it yields CASSLTGGHTEAFF.

This clone was seen just once. DNA of the CDR3: TGCGCCAGCAGCCTGGACAGGGGTTCCTACAATGAGCAGTTCTTC. This gives the protein CASSLDRGSYNEQFF. The rearrangement links TRBV5-1 to TRBJ2-1, with 9 nucleotides matching TRBD1. This CDR3 spans 15 amino acids. Germline CDR1 reads SGHRS; CDR2 reads YFSETQ. V was pared by 4 bases and J by 1 base, with 3 bases of the junction left unmatched.

J is TRBJ1-2 and V is TRBV30, with 7 bases lining up with TRBD1. The CDR3 runs 14 residues. Germline loops: CDR1 GTSNPN, CDR2 SVGIG (reference sequence). Losses at the gene ends were 5 bases for V and 6 bases for J; bases not matched to a gene: 12. The CDR3 sequence: CAWHRGLVVDGYTF. The CDR3 coding sequence is TGTGCCTGGCACAGGGGATTGGTAGTGGATGGCTACACCTTC.

The rearrangement links TRBV19 to TRBJ2-5; D not resolved. Per the germline V gene, CDR1 is LNHDA and CDR2 is SQIVND (reference sequence). There are 13 residues in the CDR3. V gave up 0 bases and J gave up 3 bases, with 5 bases separating them. The CDR3 sequence is CASSIDGEETQYF. CDR3 in DNA: TGTGCCAGTAGTATAGACGGAGAAGAGACCCAGTACTTC.

This sequence joins TRBV27 and TRBJ2-7; 7 bases are shared with TRBD1. Germline V gives CDR1 MNHEY, CDR2 SMNVEV (reference sequence). V shed 5 bases, J shed 1 base, and the junction held 11 bases outside the gene matches. The length of the CDR3 is 16 residues. This CDR3 is CASSESTGERSYEQYF. As DNA, the CDR3 is TGTGCCAGCAGTGAATCTACAGGGGAGAGATCCTACGAGCAGTACTTC.

The chain uses TRBV4-3 and TRBJ1-4; 10 nucleotides line up with TRBD1. Germline V gives CDR1 LGHNA, CDR2 YSLEER. Trimming took 4 bases from V and 2 from J; bases not matched to a gene: 13. There are 19 residues in the CDR3. The CDR3 reads CASSRLTGGLGRTNEKLFF. Written as DNA, the CDR3 is TGCGCCAGCAGCCGCCTGACAGGGGGCTTGGGTAGGACTAATGAAAAACTGTTTTTT.

The chain is built from TRBV6-5 and TRBJ1-5, with TRBD1 as a possible D gene (5 bases). This CDR3 is built from 15 residues. Germline V lookup: CDR1 MNHEY, CDR2 SVGAGI. Trimming removed 4 bases from V and 2 bases from J, with 12 bases in between. The CDR3 region is CASSSQTEGNQPQHF. The CDR3 coding sequence is TGTGCCAGCAGTTCCCAGACAGAGGGCAATCAGCCCCAGCATTTT.

The rearrangement links TRBV30 to TRBJ1-3, with unresolved D. Germline V gene lookup returns CDR1 GTSNPN and CDR2 SVGIG (reference sequence). The CDR3 runs 15 residues. Deletions cut 0 bases from V and 0 bases from J, with 9 bases between. The CDR3 DNA is TGTGCCTGGAGTGTACTTGAGGGCTCTGGAAACACCATATATTTT. This encodes CAWSVLEGSGNTIYF.

The V and J genes are TRBV27 and TRBJ2-7; weak D call: TRBD1 (6 bases). The V and J ends lost 6 bases and 11 bases respectively, with 14 bases between them. The germline V gene has CDR1 MNHEY and CDR2 SMNVEV (reference sequence). CDR3 length equals 11 residues. The CDR3 is CASRITQGKYF. The CDR3 DNA follows: TGTGCCAGCAGAATCACACAGGGTAAGTACTTC.

V and J are TRBV7-6 and TRBJ2-3; 11 bases align to TRBD2. Losses at the gene ends were 6 bases for V and 7 bases for J; bases not matched to a gene: 12. Per germline, CDR1 SGHVS and CDR2 FNYEAQ. This CDR3 contains 16 residues. The CDR3 DNA sequence: TGTGCCAGCAGTCATAGCGGGGGGGCCAGCGTATATACGCAGTATTTT. It translates to CASSHSGGASVYTQYF.

The chain is built from TRBV7-9 and TRBJ1-4, with 9 nucleotides matching TRBD1. Germline V gives CDR1 SEHNR, CDR2 FQNEAQ (reference sequence). The junction had 9 bases not matched to a gene; V was cut back by 3 bases and J by 4 bases. The CDR3 extends over 17 amino acids. The DNA of the CDR3 is TGTGCCAGCAGCTTCCCCCGGGGGACAGGGCGTAATGAAAAACTGTTTTTT. Encoded protein: CASSFPRGTGRNEKLFF.

V is TRBV6-6 and J is TRBJ1-4; TRBD1 might be the D (5 bases). Trimming stripped 0 bases from V and 6 bases from J, with 8 bases between. The germline CDR1 and CDR2 sequences are MNHNY and SVGAGI (reference sequence). The CDR3 loop spans 14 amino acids. CDR3 coding DNA: TGTGCCAGCAGTTACTCGGGGGAGGATGAAAAACTGTTTTTT. This codes for CASSYSGEDEKLFF.

This chain uses TRBV29-1 with TRBJ1-2, with TRBD1 matching 8 bases. CDR3 length: 14 amino acids. Per germline, CDR1 SQVTM and CDR2 ANQGSEA. V shed 5 bases, J shed 2 bases, and the junction held 7 bases outside the gene matches. CDR3 nucleotide sequence: TGCAGCGTTTTGAGAGGGGACAGGAACTATGGCTACACCTTC. Its protein product is CSVLRGDRNYGYTF.

The gene calls are TRBV9 and TRBJ1-5; D is perhaps TRBD1 (5 bases). V gave up 3 bases and J gave up 5 bases, with 15 bases separating them. There are 15 residues in the CDR3. Looked up from germline, CDR1 is SGDLS and CDR2 is YYNGEE. The CDR3 protein is CASSDGEGLDQPQHF. The DNA of the CDR3 is TGTGCCAGCAGCGACGGGGAGGGGTTGGATCAGCCCCAGCATTTT.

This clone is medium-sized by share. This rearrangement joins TRBV30 to TRBJ1-1; 7 bases are a match to TRBD1. This CDR3 is built from 14 residues. Germline CDR1 and CDR2: GTSNPN and SVGIG (reference sequence). The V gene end was trimmed by 4 bases and the J gene end by 6 bases; junction bases not matched to a gene: 11. The CDR3 loop is CAWINPGGQAEAFF. The CDR3 bases are TGTGCCTGGATAAACCCGGGTGGACAGGCTGAAGCTTTCTTT.

The rearrangement joins TRBV6-4 to TRBJ2-2; 10 bases are a match to TRBD1. From germline, CDR1 is MRHNA and CDR2 SNTAGT. The CDR3 totals 16 residues. The V gene end was trimmed by 0 bases and the J gene end by 7 bases; junction bases not matched to a gene: 5. This CDR3 is CASSDSPGQGSGELFF. The CDR3, as DNA: TGTGCCAGCAGTGACTCCCCGGGACAGGGGAGCGGGGAGCTGTTTTTT.

The V and J genes are TRBV28 and TRBJ2-2; 11 bases match TRBD2. CDR1 and CDR2 from the germline V gene are MDHEN and SYDVKM. The CDR3 covers 16 residues. The V segment lost 5 bases and the J segment 7 bases; nucleotides outside the gene matches: 9. CDR3 bases: TGTGCCAGCAGTCTCGTACTAGCGGGGGCCGGCGGGGAGCTGTTTTTT. Translated, it gives CASSLVLAGAGGELFF.

As to this clone: At one end, the junction sequence differs from germline, possibly due to a read error. This chain connects TRBV9 to TRBJ1-2, with D unresolved. This CDR3 has 8 residues. The V gene's germline CDR1 is SGDLS and CDR2 YYNGEE. CDR3 amino acids: CASSPSVF. The CDR3 DNA follows: TGTGCCAGCAGCCCCTCGGTCTTC.

The chain employs TRBV19 and TRBJ1-2; D may be TRBD1 (5 bases). Germline loops: CDR1 LNHDA, CDR2 SQIVND (reference sequence). Deletions cut 1 base from V and 4 bases from J, with 10 bases between. The CDR3 is 14 amino acids. The DNA for the CDR3 is TGTGCCAGTAGTATAGTGGGGCCGACCTATGGCTACACCTTC. Amino acid sequence: CASSIVGPTYGYTF. Drawing the rest from reference TRBV19 and TRBJ1-2, the complete variable domain is DGGITQSPKYLFRKEGQNVTLSCEQNLNHDAMYWYRQDPGQGLRLIYYSQIVNDFQKGDIAEGYSVSREKKESFPLTVTSAQKNPTAFYLCASSIVGPTYGYTFGSGTRLTVV.

The V call is TRBV7-8, the J call TRBJ2-7; unclear D gene. Looked up from germline, CDR1 is SGHVS and CDR2 is FQNEAQ. V was shortened by 1 base and J by 3 bases, with 10 bases between the two germline ends. The CDR3 extends over 14 amino acids. The CDR3 here is CASSLGLPYYEQYF. CDR3 DNA sequence: TGTGCCAGCAGCTTAGGTCTCCCCTACTACGAGCAGTACTTC.

This chain uses TRBV29-1 with TRBJ2-5, with 10 bases identical to TRBD1. After removal of 6 bases from V and 4 bases from J, the junction contained 5 bases not matched to a gene. The CDR3 runs 13 residues. Germline CDR1 and CDR2: SQVTM and ANQGSEA. The CDR3 spells CSVGTGAPETQYF. DNA for the CDR3: TGCAGCGTCGGGACAGGGGCCCCAGAGACCCAGTACTTC.